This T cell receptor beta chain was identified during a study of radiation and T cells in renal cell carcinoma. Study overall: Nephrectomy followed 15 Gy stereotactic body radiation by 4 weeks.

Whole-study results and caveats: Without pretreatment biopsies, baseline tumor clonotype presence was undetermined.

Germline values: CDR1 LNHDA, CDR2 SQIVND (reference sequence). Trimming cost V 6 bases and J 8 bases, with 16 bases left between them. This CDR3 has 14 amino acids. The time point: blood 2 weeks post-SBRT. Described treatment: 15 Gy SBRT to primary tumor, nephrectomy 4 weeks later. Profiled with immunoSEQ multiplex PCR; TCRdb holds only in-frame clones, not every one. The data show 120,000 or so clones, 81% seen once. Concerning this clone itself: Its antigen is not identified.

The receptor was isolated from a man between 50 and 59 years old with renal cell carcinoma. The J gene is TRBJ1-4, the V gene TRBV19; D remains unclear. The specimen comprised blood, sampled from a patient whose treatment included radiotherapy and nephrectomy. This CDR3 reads CASRFQAGQEKLFF. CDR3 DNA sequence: TGTGCCAGTAGATTTCAAGCCGGGCAGGAAAAACTGTTTTTT.